This entry lists 15 T cell receptor beta chains sequenced from one sample in a study of shared clonotypes between healthy human individuals. Naivety among CD8 cells was defined by CD45RO negativity and positive CCR7 selection, thereby excluding terminally differentiated effector memory CD45RA+ cells. The data were produced by immunoSEQ multiplex PCR, yet TCRdb's version contains in-frame clones alone and is incomplete. Of some 2 million clones in the sample, about 95% were seen once. The sample was naive CD8+ T cells sorted from blood. The receptors derive from a man aged 18 to 29 in good health.

The chain has TRBV10-3 and TRBJ2-3; tentatively, D is TRBD1 or TRBD2 (5 bases each). The CDR3 is made up of 14 amino acids. Per germline, CDR1 ENHRY and CDR2 SYGVKD. With 0 bases removed from V and 3 bases from J, the gap between germline ends came to 7 bases. CDR3 sequence reads: CAISESGTTDTQYF. In nucleotides, the CDR3 is TGTGCCATCAGTGAGTCGGGGACGACAGATACGCAGTATTTT.

This clone has a handful of counts. The chain carries TRBV27 and TRBJ1-4; D remains unclear. In germline, CDR1 is MNHEY, CDR2 SMNVEV (reference sequence). The CDR3 has 14 amino acids. Trimming stripped 3 bases from V and 8 bases from J, with 13 bases between. The CDR3 reads CASSFGVLGEKLFF. The CDR3 region has the DNA TGTGCCAGCAGTTTCGGTGTCCTGGGGGAAAAACTGTTTTTT.

V usage is TRBV9 and J usage is TRBJ2-1; D is unclear. V lost 3 bases to trimming and J lost 0 bases, with 13 bases between them. The germline V gene encodes CDR1 SGDLS and CDR2 YYNGEE. The CDR3 totals 16 residues. The CDR3 loop reads CASSAPPGSSYNEQFF. CDR3 DNA: TGTGCCAGCAGCGCACCCCCGGGCAGCTCCTACAATGAGCAGTTCTTC.

The chain links TRBV11-1 to TRBJ2-7; 11 bases map to TRBD1. Germline lookup yields CDR1 SGHAT and CDR2 FQDESV (reference sequence). The CDR3 has 15 amino acids. The ends lost 5 bases at V and 6 bases at J; junction bases unmatched: 9. The CDR3 nucleotides are TGTGCCAGCAGCCCCGGGGACAGGGGGTTTGGCGAGCAGTACTTC. Translating gives CASSPGDRGFGEQYF.

The count of this clone is one. The rearrangement uses TRBV7-8 and TRBJ1-2; TRBD1 might be the D (5 bases). V lost 1 base and J lost 1, with 7 bases in between. Germline CDR1 and CDR2: SGHVS and FQNEAQ. The CDR3 has 14 amino acids. The CDR3 coding sequence is TGTGCCAGCAGCTTAGGACAGAGTAACTATGGCTACACCTTC. Amino acid sequence: CASSLGQSNYGYTF.

The chain links TRBV27 to TRBJ2-7; either TRBD1 or TRBD2 may fit D (6 bases each). The CDR3 is made up of 14 amino acids. Germline CDR1 reads MNHEY; CDR2 reads SMNVEV (reference sequence). Trimming cost V 6 bases and J 5 bases, with 17 bases left between them. The CDR3 loop reads CASRRDTGPDEQYF. CDR3 nucleotides: TGTGCCAGCAGGCGGGACACTGGCCCGGACGAGCAGTACTTC.

The J gene is TRBJ2-7, the V gene TRBV5-6, with 10 bases aligning to TRBD1. V lost 4 bases, J lost 1 base, and 2 bases stayed unmatched. Germline CDR1 SGHDT, CDR2 YYEEEE. The CDR3 has 14 amino acids. The CDR3 region is CASSGTGESYEQYF. CDR3 DNA: TGTGCCAGCAGCGGGACAGGGGAATCCTACGAGCAGTACTTC.

As regards this clone: The same CDR3 can be traced to other DNA sequences in this sample. In nucleotides, the CDR3 is TGCGCCAGCAGCCAAGTTGTGGGATACGAGCAGTACTTC. Its translation: CASSQVVGYEQYF. The rearrangement links TRBV4-1 to TRBJ2-7; D is unclear. The CDR3 extends over 13 amino acids. Per the germline V gene, CDR1 is MGHRA and CDR2 is YSYEKL. V gave up 1 base and J gave up 4 bases, with 8 bases separating them.

The rearrangement uses TRBV30 and TRBJ1-2, with D possibly matching TRBD1 (6 bases). The CDR3 runs to 14 residues. V shed 3 bases and J shed 3 bases, with 14 bases lying between them. Germline values: CDR1 GTSNPN, CDR2 SVGIG (reference sequence). The CDR3 loop is CAWSEQTGDYGYTF. CDR3 nucleotide sequence: TGTGCCTGGAGCGAACAGACAGGTGACTATGGCTACACCTTC.

This clone showed up just once. The chain combines TRBV15 with TRBJ2-1; D not certain. This CDR3 spans 17 amino acids. From germline, CDR1 is LNHNV and CDR2 YYDKDF (reference sequence). Between the trimmed V and J ends, which lost 0 bases and 0 bases, there was a span of 12 bases. In DNA, the CDR3 is TGTGCCACCAGCAGAGAGTTGGGCCTAAGCTCCTACAATGAGCAGTTCTTC. As protein: CATSRELGLSSYNEQFF.

The CDR3 loop is CASMFSAGDLPGELFF. The CDR3 nucleotides read TGTGCCAGCATGTTTTCAGCGGGAGATTTACCCGGGGAGCTGTTTTTT. This chain links TRBV27 with TRBJ2-2, with 8 positions matching TRBD2. The CDR3 covers 16 residues. The V gene's germline CDR1 is MNHEY and CDR2 SMNVEV (reference sequence). V lost 7 bases to trimming and J lost 6 bases; unmatched junction nucleotides: 13.

The rearrangement uses TRBV27 and TRBJ1-2, with D possibly being TRBD1 (5 bases). The germline V gene has CDR1 MNHEY and CDR2 SMNVEV (reference sequence). The CDR3 length is 14 residues. V lost 5 bases to trimming and J lost 8 bases, with 18 bases between them. The CDR3 region is CASSPSGRGGGYTF. The CDR3 DNA sequence: TGTGCCAGCAGTCCCTCCGGACGGGGCGGGGGCTACACCTTC.

The chain recombines TRBV20-1 with TRBJ1-2, with unresolved D. Germline V gene lookup returns CDR1 DFQATT and CDR2 SNEGSKA (reference sequence). The length of the CDR3 is 11 residues. V was cut by 3 bases and J by 4 bases, with 6 bases left in between. DNA for the CDR3: TGCAGTGCTAGGAGCAGCTATGGCTACACCTTC. This codes for CSARSSYGYTF.

This clone has only one observation. This chain uses TRBV4-1 with TRBJ2-1; the D gene is possibly TRBD2 (6 bases). The CDR3 extends over 17 amino acids. Germline V lookup: CDR1 MGHRA, CDR2 YSYEKL. The ends were cut back, 5 bases at V and 7 bases at J, with 24 bases in the middle. Here the CDR3 reads CASSKTSPRVGTNEQFF. The CDR3 nucleotides are TGCGCCAGCAGCAAGACATCCCCAAGGGTCGGGACTAATGAGCAGTTCTTC.

The chain carries TRBV18 and TRBJ2-2; possibly TRBD2 for D (6 bases). With 0 bases removed from V and 0 bases from J, the gap between germline ends came to 17 bases. The CDR3 length is 19 residues. Germline values: CDR1 KGHSH, CDR2 LQKENI. DNA for the CDR3: TGTGCCAGCTCACCACCGATTAGCGGCATTAGAACGAACACCGGGGAGCTGTTTTTT. Its protein is CASSPPISGIRTNTGELFF.